This T cell receptor (beta chain) was sequenced for a study of CD8+CD57+ T cells in acquired aplastic anemia. Looking at the study overall: Roughly 3.2 ug was the average amount of DNA from sorted CD4+ and CD8+ cells.

V trimming: 11 bases; J trimming: 0 bases; junction bases outside the gene matches: 10. Germline V gene sequence: CDR1 MNHNS, CDR2 SASEGT. CDR3 length equals 14 residues. Individuals selected for sequencing had exhibited CD8+CD57+ cell expansion on flow cytometry. Profiling of TCR beta VDJ combinations and CDR3 sequences used genomic DNA as template. TCRdb independently ran MiXCR on the reads; one entry per CDR3 protein. Altogether about 120,000 distinct CDR3 sequences are present, 55% to 60% being singletons, with the ten largest covering around 27%. Sequencing was performed on sorted CD4+, CD8+, or CD8+CD57+ T cells (not recorded which) from PBMCs. V usage is TRBV6-1 and J usage is TRBJ2-7, with TRBD1 identical over 7 bases. This TCR came from a human donor with aplastic anemia. The CDR3 region has the DNA TGTGCCGCAAACAGGGGCCGAAGCTCCTACGAGCAGTACTTC. It yields the protein CAANRGRSSYEQYF.